The 7 T cell receptor beta chains below all came from one sample that was sequenced in a study of blood T cell repertoires in COVID-19. Here immunoSEQ multiplex PCR was the method, and the copy in TCRdb shows in-frame clones only, minus some. Here the sample spans roughly 100,000 clones, 70% to 85% being singletons. The sample consisted of peripheral blood. The receptors were sampled from a woman aged 55 to 70 with acute or convalescent COVID-19.

The chain couples TRBV2 to TRBJ2-1, with D tentatively TRBD1 (6 bases). CDR3 length equals 14 residues. Germline V gives CDR1 SNHLY, CDR2 FYNNEI. The V end lost 6 bases, the J end lost 5 bases, and 14 bases lay between the germline ends. The CDR3 region is CASSSQGIDNEQFF. The CDR3, as DNA: TGTGCCAGCAGCAGCCAGGGGATCGACAATGAGCAGTTCTTC. Full variable domain (outside the CDR3, taken from reference TRBV2 and TRBJ2-1): EPEVTQTPSHQVTQMGQEVILRCVPISNHLYFYWYRQILGQKVEFLVSFYNNEISEKSEIFDDQFSVERPDGSNFTLKIRSTKLEDSAMYFCASSSQGIDNEQFFGPGTRLTVL.

The chain recombines TRBV5-1 with TRBJ1-1, with D possibly TRBD1 on 6 matching bases. Germline lookup yields CDR1 SGHRS and CDR2 YFSETQ. The CDR3 is 15 residues long. V lost 0 bases and J lost 5, with 14 bases in between. CDR3 loop: CASSLGPQGSTEAFF. The CDR3 nucleotides are TGCGCCAGCAGCTTGGGCCCACAGGGAAGTACTGAAGCTTTCTTT.

The rearrangement joins TRBV5-1 to TRBJ1-3, with 8 bases fitting TRBD1. The length of the CDR3 is 14 residues. V lost 3 bases and J lost 2; bases outside the gene matches: 1. Per the germline V gene, CDR1 is SGHRS and CDR2 is YFSETQ. DNA for the CDR3: TGCGCCAGCAGCTCGGACAGGGCTGGAAACACCATATATTTT. Translating gives CASSSDRAGNTIYF.

The J gene is TRBJ2-1, the V gene TRBV18; TRBD1 aligns across 7 bases. CDR1 is KGHSH and CDR2 is LQKENI in the germline V gene. This CDR3 spans 15 amino acids. The J segment lost 0 bases and the V segment lost 3 bases, leaving 2 bases of the junction unmatched. The CDR3 loop reads CASSPGQSSYNEQFF. CDR3 coding DNA: TGTGCCAGCTCACCGGGACAGAGCTCCTACAATGAGCAGTTCTTC.

This chain uses TRBV28 with TRBJ2-1; 11 bases align to TRBD2. This CDR3 region has 16 residues. V gave up 4 bases and J gave up 5 bases; unmatched junction bases: 7. CDR1 is MDHEN and CDR2 is SYDVKM in the germline V gene. For the CDR3, the DNA is TGTGCCAGCAGTTCGACCGGGACTAGCGGTGACAATGAGCAGTTCTTC. Encoded protein: CASSSTGTSGDNEQFF.

The chain joins TRBV9 to TRBJ2-2; 10 bases map to TRBD2. The trim removed 4 bases at V and 1 base at J, leaving 4 bases unmatched. This CDR3 comprises 16 residues. CDR1 and CDR2 from the germline V gene are SGDLS and YYNGEE. Here the CDR3 DNA reads TGTGCCAGCAGCCTACTAGCGGGGCAGAACACCGGGGAGCTGTTTTTT. Amino acid sequence: CASSLLAGQNTGELFF.

The chain uses TRBV2 and TRBJ2-2, with D perhaps matching TRBD2 (5 bases). The length of the CDR3 is 16 residues. Trimming took off 2 bases at V and 2 bases at J, with 12 bases between the two ends. Germline CDR1 reads SNHLY; CDR2 reads FYNNEI. CDR3 sequence (DNA): TGTGCCAGCAGTGAACGCAATAGCGCAAACACCGGGGAGCTGTTTTTT. Protein: CASSERNSANTGELFF.